The 14 T cell receptor beta chains in this list originate from one sample, sequenced in a study of T cell clonotyping in hematopoietic cell transplantation (dated by TCRdb to 2020 to 2022). The library was produced with the immunoSEQ multiplex PCR assay. The immuneACCESS repertoire file appears here via TCRdb, limited to in-frame rearrangements. These files lack a portion of the clones; in checked studies, under half of the deficit traces to unresolved V genes, and the cause of the others is not known. Counted in this sample were 8,700 or so clones; approximately 85% of them appeared once. The ten top clones hold approximately 33% of the sample. The time point label on this specimen signifies: 180 days after allo-HCT. The input for sequencing was PBMCs, taken 180 days after allogeneic stem cell transplant. These receptors were obtained from a female patient younger than 45 who had an allogeneic stem cell transplant, so the T cells may come from the graft donor. Some clones in this sample may be carry-over from other donors' samples.

J is TRBJ1-2 and V is TRBV5-6; D not resolved. This CDR3 has 14 residues. CDR1 and CDR2 from the germline V gene are SGHDT and YYEEEE. The germline V and J ends were trimmed by 2 bases and 3 bases, with 11 bases remaining between them. In nucleotides, the CDR3 is TGTGCCAGCAGCTTTACGGGCGCTTACTATGGCTACACCTTC. Protein product: CASSFTGAYYGYTF. Variable domain in full (rest from reference TRBV5-6 and TRBJ1-2): DAGVTQSPTHLIKTRGQQVTLRCSPKSGHDTVSWYQQALGQGPQFIFQYYEEEERQRGNFPDRFSGHQFPNYSSELNVNALLLGDSALYLCASSFTGAYYGYTFGSGTRLTVV.

This clone was detected a few times. The V call is TRBV4-3, the J call TRBJ2-7; D is perhaps TRBD1 or TRBD2 (5 bases each). The germline gives CDR1 LGHNA, CDR2 YSLEER. Trimming left V 6 bases short and J 1 base short, with 13 bases between. This CDR3 is built from 14 residues. The CDR3 sequence is CASRTGTGSYEQYF. The CDR3, as DNA: TGCGCCAGCAGGACCGGGACGGGATCCTACGAGCAGTACTTC.

This clone was seen a few times. This chain uses TRBV4-3 with TRBJ2-7; D perhaps matches TRBD1 (5 bases). Trimming stripped 1 base from V and 0 bases from J, with 10 bases between. This CDR3 has 15 residues. Per germline, CDR1 LGHNA and CDR2 YSLEER. The CDR3 region has the DNA TGCGCCAGCAGCCAAGTTATCGACAGCTCCTACGAGCAGTACTTC. Encoded protein: CASSQVIDSSYEQYF.

As concerns this clone: Other nucleotide sequences in the sample specify the same CDR3. Written as DNA, the CDR3 is TGTGCCTGGAGTGGGGTTGGCTACACCTTC. This encodes CAWSGVGYTF. V usage is TRBV30 and J usage is TRBJ1-2; D is unresolved. The CDR3 contains 10 residues. Germline assignment: CDR1 GTSNPN and CDR2 SVGIG (reference sequence). With 1 base removed from V and 7 bases from J, the gap between germline ends came to 4 bases.

The V call is TRBV27, the J call TRBJ2-7, with TRBD2 identical over 7 bases. The CDR3 totals 14 residues. V dropped 5 bases and J dropped 0; count of bases not matched to a gene: 4. CDR1 is MNHEY and CDR2 is SMNVEV in the germline V gene (reference sequence). CDR3 bases: TGTGCCAGCAGTCGGGACTACTCCTCCTACGAGCAGTACTTC. This sequence encodes CASSRDYSSYEQYF.

The chain has TRBV5-1 and TRBJ2-3, with D unresolved. The germline V and J ends were trimmed by 7 bases and 0 bases, with 18 bases remaining between them. Germline CDR1 SGHRS, CDR2 YFSETQ. The CDR3 has 16 amino acids. The CDR3 DNA is TGCGCCAGCTCCTTCGGCTCTGTCTCTAGCACAGATACGCAGTATTTT. Protein product: CASSFGSVSSTDTQYF.

The rearrangement uses TRBV1 and TRBJ2-7. TRBV1 counts as a pseudogene. The CDR3 has 14 residues. The CDR3 region is CTSSQDRRPYEQYF. DNA for the CDR3: TGCACCAGCAGCCAAGATAGACGTCCCTACGAGCAGTACTTC.

This clone has a single count. The V and J genes are TRBV4-1 and TRBJ1-2; D not certain. This CDR3 comprises 16 residues. Germline V gene sequence: CDR1 MGHRA, CDR2 YSYEKL. The V end was cut by 4 bases, the J end by 1 base, with 16 bases between. The CDR3 DNA is TGCGCCAGCAGCCTAGAGCCAGAATCCTATAACTATGGCTACACCTTC. Amino acid sequence: CASSLEPESYNYGYTF.

This clone was picked up one time. A much larger clonotype is one base distant, so this may be a read error. This sample also contains other DNA sequences that code for the same CDR3. V is TRBV19 and J is TRBJ2-2; tentative D call: TRBD2 (6 bases). The CDR3 runs 15 residues. Between the trimmed V and J ends, which lost 3 bases and 3 bases, there was a span of 11 bases. Per the germline V gene, CDR1 is LNHDA and CDR2 is SQIVND (reference sequence). The CDR3 sequence: CASSIRGEDTGELFF. In nucleotides, the CDR3 is TGTGCCAGTAGTATTCGAGGGGAGGACACCGGGGAGCTGTTTTTT.

The rearrangement uses TRBV4-2 and TRBJ2-7; D is perhaps TRBD2 (6 bases). The germline V and J ends were trimmed by 0 bases and 2 bases, with 11 bases remaining between them. Germline assignment: CDR1 LGHNA and CDR2 YNFKEQ. The CDR3 loop spans 15 amino acids. The CDR3 sequence: CASSQEERATYEQYF. The CDR3 DNA follows: TGTGCCAGCAGCCAAGAGGAGCGGGCGACCTACGAGCAGTACTTC.

The J gene is TRBJ2-3, the V gene TRBV10-1; D remains ambiguous. V dropped 3 bases and J dropped 2 bases, with 12 bases sitting between them. The CDR3 contains 15 residues. CDR1 and CDR2 from the germline V gene are WNHNN and SYGVQD (reference sequence). CDR3 DNA sequence: TGCGCCAGCAGTGAAGGAGTGAAACTCACAGATACGCAGTATTTT. As protein: CASSEGVKLTDTQYF.

This chain connects TRBV2 to TRBJ1-1; possible D gene TRBD1, 5 bases. V gave up 1 base and J gave up 3 bases, with 9 bases separating them. This CDR3 is built from 14 residues. CDR1 is SNHLY, CDR2 FYNNEI, per germline. The CDR3, as DNA: TGTGCCAGCAGTGAAGTCGGGGGGTACACTGAAGCTTTCTTT. Translated, it gives CASSEVGGYTEAFF.

This chain joins TRBV5-1 and TRBJ2-7, with TRBD1 matching over 10 bases. This CDR3 region has 19 residues. J was trimmed by 0 bases and V by 1 base; bases with no gene match: 13. Per germline, CDR1 SGHRS and CDR2 YFSETQ. The CDR3: CASSLIGTGAELNSYEQYF. The CDR3 DNA reads TGCGCCAGCAGCTTGATTGGGACAGGGGCCGAGTTAAACTCCTACGAGCAGTACTTC.

Only one count was recorded for this clone. This chain uses TRBV25-1 with TRBJ2-5; no clear D. The V gene lost 0 bases and the J gene lost 5 bases, with 10 bases spanning the gap. The length of the CDR3 is 14 residues. Looked up from germline, CDR1 is MGHDK and CDR2 is SYGVNS. CDR3 coding DNA: TGTGCCAGCAGTGAATATGGATCGAGGGAGACCCAGTACTTC. It translates to CASSEYGSRETQYF.